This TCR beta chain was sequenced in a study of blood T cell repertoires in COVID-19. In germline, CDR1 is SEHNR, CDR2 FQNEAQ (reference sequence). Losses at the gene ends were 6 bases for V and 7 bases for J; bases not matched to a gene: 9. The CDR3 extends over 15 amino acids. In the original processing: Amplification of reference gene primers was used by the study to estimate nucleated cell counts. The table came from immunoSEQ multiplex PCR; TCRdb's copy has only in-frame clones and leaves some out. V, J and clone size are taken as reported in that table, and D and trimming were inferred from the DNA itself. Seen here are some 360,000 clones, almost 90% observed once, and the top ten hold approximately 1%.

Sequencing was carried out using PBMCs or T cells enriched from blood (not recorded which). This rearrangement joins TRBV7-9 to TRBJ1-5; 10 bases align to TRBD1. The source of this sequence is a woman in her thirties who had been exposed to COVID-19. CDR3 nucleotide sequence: TGTGCCAGCAGATCCGGGACAGGGGTACTCCAGCCCCAGCATTTT. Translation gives CASRSGTGVLQPQHF. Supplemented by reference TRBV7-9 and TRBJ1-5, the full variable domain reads DTGVSQNPRHKITKRGQNVTFRCDPISEHNRLYWYRQTLGQGPEFLTYFQNEAQLEKSRLLSDRFSAERPKGSFSTLEIQRTEQGDSAMYLCASRSGTGVLQPQHFGDGTRLSIL.